This entry lists 24 T cell receptor beta chains sequenced from one sample in a study of T cell repertoires in cytomegalovirus infection. TCRdb processed the reads anew with MiXCR; each CDR3 protein has one entry. Altogether tens of thousands of distinct CDR3 sequences are present, 3.5% to 4% being singletons, with the ten largest covering 20% to 25%. Sequencing input: PBMCs. Every receptor here comes from a human donor in good health (CMV status not recorded). Some clones in this sample may be carry-over from other donors' samples.

This clonotype was seen repeatedly, ten times or more. This chain uses TRBV27 with TRBJ2-3, with D possibly being TRBD1 (5 bases). The germline V and J ends were trimmed by 6 bases and 3 bases, with 13 bases remaining between them. CDR3 length: 14 amino acids. Germline-derived CDR1 and CDR2 are MNHEY and SMNVEV (reference sequence). The CDR3 here is CASSMGRVTDTQYF. The CDR3 DNA reads TGTGCCAGCAGCATGGGCAGGGTAACAGATACGCAGTATTTT.

This clonotype was recorded at least ten times. The chain employs TRBV11-2 and TRBJ2-5; weak D call: TRBD1 (5 bases). Trimming took off 5 bases at V and 0 bases at J, with 10 bases between the two ends. Germline V gene data show CDR1 as SGHAT and CDR2 as FQNNGV. The CDR3 runs 14 residues. CDR3 protein: CASSPRQYQETQYF. For the CDR3, the DNA is TGTGCCAGCAGCCCCCGACAGTACCAAGAGACCCAGTACTTC.

This clonotype was observed at least ten times. The V and J genes are TRBV10-3 and TRBJ2-1; tentatively, D is TRBD1 (5 bases). The CDR3 runs 14 residues. Trimming pared 6 bases from V and 4 bases from J, leaving 13 bases between. Germline V gives CDR1 ENHRY, CDR2 SYGVKD. The CDR3 loop reads CAISEGQDYNEQFF. The CDR3 coding sequence is TGTGCCATCAGCGAAGGACAAGATTACAATGAGCAGTTCTTC.

This clonotype was seen many times. The CDR3 DNA reads TGTGCCAGCTGGGGAGGGGGGATAAACTCACCCCTCCACTTT. Residues: CASWGGGINSPLHF. The rearrangement links TRBV7-6 to TRBJ1-6, with a weak D call TRBD1 (6 bases). V lost 8 bases to trimming and J lost 10 bases, with 18 bases between them. The germline CDR1 and CDR2 sequences are SGHVS and FNYEAQ. CDR3 length equals 14 residues.

As concerns this clonotype: A much larger clone differs by one base, so this may be a read error. Lacking the conserved final phenylalanine or tryptophan, this CDR3 likely reflects a read error. The V call is TRBV7-2, the J call TRBJ2-7; 11 bases agree with TRBD2. Trimming cost V 4 bases and J 3 bases; bases outside gene matches: 5. The CDR3 has 15 amino acids. Germline-derived CDR1 and CDR2 are SGHTA and FQGNSA. The CDR3 nucleotides read TGTGCCAGCAGCTATTCAGGGACTAGCGGCTACGAGCAGTACATC. Its protein product is CASSYSGTSGYEQYI.

The rearrangement links TRBV11-2 to TRBJ2-3, with 7 bases that match TRBD2. Trimming cost V 0 bases and J 9 bases; bases outside gene matches: 6. This CDR3 is 14 amino acids long. From germline, CDR1 is SGHAT and CDR2 FQNNGV. CDR3 nucleotide sequence: TGTGCCAGCAGCTTAGATCTGGAGGGAGGGACGCAGTATTTT. Its translation: CASSLDLEGGTQYF.

This clonotype was seen many times. This chain connects TRBV7-2 to TRBJ1-1; D not resolved. Per the germline V gene, CDR1 is SGHTA and CDR2 is FQGNSA. The CDR3 covers 17 residues. Trimming left V 5 bases short and J 0 bases short, with 19 bases between. CDR3 coding DNA: TGTGCCAGCAGCCTCGAATCATTTCGCTCCCTGAACACTGAAGCTTTCTTT. It yields the protein CASSLESFRSLNTEAFF.

This clonotype was detected many times. V is TRBV11-2 and J is TRBJ2-7; D tentatively fits TRBD1 or TRBD2 (5 bases each). The CDR3 loop spans 15 amino acids. Germline CDR1 is SGHAT and CDR2 is FQNNGV. Trimming removed 5 bases at V and 6 bases at J, with 20 bases between. This CDR3 is CASSPQLRGVSEQYF. DNA of the CDR3: TGTGCCAGCAGCCCCCAGTTGAGGGGCGTCTCCGAGCAGTACTTC.

This clonotype was recorded a few times. The chain joins TRBV20-1 to TRBJ1-6; a weak D match, TRBD1 (6 bases). V was clipped by 2 bases and J by 5 bases, with 16 bases between them. Germline V CDR1 and CDR2: DFQATT, SNEGSKA (reference sequence). The CDR3 is 16 residues long. CDR3 in amino acids: CSARPSGRTDNSPLHF. The DNA for the CDR3 is TGCAGTGCTAGACCATCGGGACGGACAGATAATTCACCCCTCCACTTT.

This clonotype was recorded many times. The chain combines TRBV7-2 with TRBJ1-5, with D hard to call. Germline V gives CDR1 SGHTA, CDR2 FQGNSA. This CDR3 has 13 residues. V lost 5 bases and J lost 7, with 12 bases in between. The CDR3 DNA reads TGTGCCAGCAGCCTCGGGGTATACCAGCCCCAGCATTTT. It translates to CASSLGVYQPQHF.

The chain combines TRBV7-8 with TRBJ1-1; tentatively, D is TRBD1 (5 bases). Germline-derived CDR1 and CDR2 are SGHVS and FQNEAQ. Deletions cut 4 bases from V and 0 bases from J, with 15 bases between. The length of the CDR3 is 16 residues. The CDR3 bases are TGTGCCAGCAGCTCCTTCCGCCGGGGGATGAACACTGAAGCTTTCTTT. This translates into CASSSFRRGMNTEAFF.

This clonotype showed up many times. This could be a read error, since a much larger clone is one nucleotide away. The chain joins TRBV7-2 to TRBJ2-7, with 7 bases fitting TRBD1. The junction had 2 bases not matched to a gene; V was cut back by 0 bases and J by 3 bases. CDR1 is SGHTA, CDR2 FQGNSA, per germline. The CDR3 consists of 14 residues. The DNA for the CDR3 is TGTGCCAGCAGCTTAGCGGGACAGAACTACGAGCAGTACTTC. Amino acids: CASSLAGQNYEQYF.

This clonotype turned up a few times. DNA for the CDR3: TGTGCCAGCAGAAAGGTGGCGGGAGTTGCCGGGGAGCTGTTTTTT. Protein: CASRKVAGVAGELFF. This rearrangement joins TRBV7-2 to TRBJ2-2; 7 positions agree with TRBD2. Germline V gives CDR1 SGHTA, CDR2 FQGNSA. CDR3 length: 15 residues. The V segment lost 6 bases and the J segment 6 bases; nucleotides outside the gene matches: 10. Full variable domain (outside the CDR3, taken from reference TRBV7-2 and TRBJ2-2): GAGVSQSPSNKVTEKGKDVELRCDPISGHTALYWYRQSLGQGLEFLIYFQGNSAPDKSGLPSDRFSAERTGGSVSTLTIQRTQQEDSAVYLCASRKVAGVAGELFFGEGSRLTVL.

On this clonotype itself: A read error may be the cause here, since a much bigger clone is one base away. CDR3 residues: CASSLGGSSLGEQYF. CDR3 bases: TGTGCCAGCAGCTTGGGAGGTTCGAGTCTTGGCGAGCAGTACTTC. The rearrangement links TRBV7-2 to TRBJ2-7; D may be TRBD2 (6 bases). Germline CDR1 SGHTA, CDR2 FQGNSA. The CDR3 totals 15 residues. Trimming took 3 bases from V and 6 from J, leaving 18 bases between them. The variable domain in full, completed from reference TRBV7-2 and TRBJ2-7, reads GAGVSQSPSNKVTEKGKDVELRCDPISGHTALYWYRQSLGQGLEFLIYFQGNSAPDKSGLPSDRFSAERTGGSVSTLTIQRTQQEDSAVYLCASSLGGSSLGEQYFGPGTRLTVT.

This clonotype was seen ten or more times. The gene calls are TRBV7-2 and TRBJ2-1; 8 positions agree with TRBD2. The CDR3 covers 14 residues. CDR1 and CDR2 (germline): SGHTA, FQGNSA. The trim removed 5 bases at V and 5 bases at J, leaving 5 bases unmatched. The CDR3 coding sequence is TGTGCCAGCAGCCGGACTAGCTTCAACAATGAGCAGTTCTTC. This translates into CASSRTSFNNEQFF. Filled out from reference TRBV7-2 and TRBJ2-1, the complete variable domain reads GAGVSQSPSNKVTEKGKDVELRCDPISGHTALYWYRQSLGQGLEFLIYFQGNSAPDKSGLPSDRFSAERTGGSVSTLTIQRTQQEDSAVYLCASSRTSFNNEQFFGPGTRLTVL.

This clonotype was seen only a few times. V usage is TRBV29-1 and J usage is TRBJ1-5; 7 bases are shared with TRBD1. The ends lost 6 bases at V and 2 bases at J; junction bases unmatched: 7. The CDR3 is 14 amino acids. Germline CDR1 SQVTM, CDR2 ANQGSEA. Here the CDR3 DNA reads TGCAGCGTAACACAGGGGTTGGGCAATCAGCCCCAGCATTTT. Protein product: CSVTQGLGNQPQHF. The full variable domain, with the rest looked up from reference TRBV29-1 and TRBJ1-5, is SAVISQKPSRDICQRGTSLTIQCQVDSQVTMMFWYRQQPGQSLTLIATANQGSEATYESGFVIDKFPISRPNLTFSTLTVSNMSPEDSSIYLCSVTQGLGNQPQHFGDGTRLSIL.

This clonotype occurred many times. DNA of the CDR3: TGCGCCAGCAGCTTGGCCAGCGGGAGGTTCGGTGAGCAGTTCTTC. It is translated as CASSLASGRFGEQFF. The chain employs TRBV5-1 and TRBJ2-1; TRBD2 agrees at 9 bases. The CDR3 has 15 amino acids. With 0 bases clipped from V and 9 bases from J, the junction kept 7 bases outside the gene matches. Germline CDR1 reads SGHRS; CDR2 reads YFSETQ.

This clonotype has a count of ten or more. The chain recombines TRBV7-6 with TRBJ2-3; a weak D match, TRBD2 (6 bases). Germline-derived CDR1 and CDR2 are SGHVS and FNYEAQ. This CDR3 comprises 15 residues. Trimming cost V 5 bases and J 10 bases, with 22 bases left between them. The CDR3 is CASSNPGTARAAQYF. CDR3 DNA sequence: TGTGCCAGCAGCAACCCCGGGACTGCCCGTGCGGCGCAGTATTTT.

In its sample, this clonotype was seen many times. The chain is built from TRBV7-2 and TRBJ2-7; 8 nucleotides match TRBD2. Germline V gene lookup returns CDR1 SGHTA and CDR2 FQGNSA. CDR3 size: 16 residues. V gave up 1 base and J gave up 2 bases; unmatched junction bases: 7. The CDR3 region has the DNA TGTGCCAGCAGCTTAGTGCCGGGACTAGGAACCTACGAGCAGTACTTC. Residues: CASSLVPGLGTYEQYF. Combining the CDR3 with reference TRBV7-2 and TRBJ2-7 gives the whole variable domain GAGVSQSPSNKVTEKGKDVELRCDPISGHTALYWYRQSLGQGLEFLIYFQGNSAPDKSGLPSDRFSAERTGGSVSTLTIQRTQQEDSAVYLCASSLVPGLGTYEQYFGPGTRLTVT.

This clonotype was picked up a small number of times. The chain carries TRBV28 and TRBJ2-1; 13 bases map to TRBD2. V shed 3 bases, J shed 9 bases, and the junction held 8 bases outside the gene matches. Germline assignment: CDR1 MDHEN and CDR2 SYDVKM. The CDR3 loop spans 16 amino acids. The CDR3 coding sequence is TGTGCCAGCAGTTTTCCCGGACTAGCGGGAGTGGGTGAGCAGTTCTTC. Translated: CASSFPGLAGVGEQFF.

This clonotype has a handful of counts. This rearrangement joins TRBV7-2 to TRBJ2-7, with 10 bases lining up with TRBD2. The CDR3 spans 16 residues. Germline V gene lookup returns CDR1 SGHTA and CDR2 FQGNSA. V lost 5 bases and J lost 2; bases outside the gene matches: 9. The CDR3 loop is CASSTVLAGSPYEQYF. In DNA form, the CDR3 reads TGTGCCAGCAGCACAGTACTAGCGGGGTCCCCCTACGAGCAGTACTTC.

This clonotype was observed at least ten times. The rearrangement joins TRBV7-6 to TRBJ2-1; 10 nucleotides match TRBD2. Trimming took 0 bases from V and 2 from J; bases not matched to a gene: 13. Germline V gives CDR1 SGHVS, CDR2 FNYEAQ. The CDR3 loop spans 20 amino acids. The DNA for the CDR3 is TGTGCCAGCAGCTTAGCTAGCGGGGGGCGGTTAAGTTTCCCCTACAATGAGCAGTTCTTC. Translating it yields CASSLASGGRLSFPYNEQFF.

This clonotype was observed at least ten times. V gene TRBV7-2 combines with J gene TRBJ2-1; 10 positions match TRBD2. The CDR3 contains 19 residues. V shed 5 bases, J shed 4 bases, and the junction held 17 bases outside the gene matches. Germline CDR1 SGHTA, CDR2 FQGNSA. The CDR3 spells CASSPSGKNLAGEYNEQFF. The DNA of the CDR3 is TGTGCCAGCAGCCCGTCGGGGAAAAACCTAGCGGGAGAATACAATGAGCAGTTCTTC.

The table lists this clonotype with a count of one. A read error may explain this, as a much larger clone is one base away. The genes are TRBV19 and TRBJ2-7; D is possibly TRBD1 or TRBD2 (5 bases each). This CDR3 has 13 residues. Trimming removed 3 bases from V and 5 bases from J, with 11 bases in between. The V gene's germline CDR1 is LNHDA and CDR2 SQIVND (reference sequence). The CDR3 reads CASSMGRRDEQYF. CDR3 DNA sequence: TGTGCCAGTAGTATGGGGCGGCGGGACGAGCAGTACTTC.